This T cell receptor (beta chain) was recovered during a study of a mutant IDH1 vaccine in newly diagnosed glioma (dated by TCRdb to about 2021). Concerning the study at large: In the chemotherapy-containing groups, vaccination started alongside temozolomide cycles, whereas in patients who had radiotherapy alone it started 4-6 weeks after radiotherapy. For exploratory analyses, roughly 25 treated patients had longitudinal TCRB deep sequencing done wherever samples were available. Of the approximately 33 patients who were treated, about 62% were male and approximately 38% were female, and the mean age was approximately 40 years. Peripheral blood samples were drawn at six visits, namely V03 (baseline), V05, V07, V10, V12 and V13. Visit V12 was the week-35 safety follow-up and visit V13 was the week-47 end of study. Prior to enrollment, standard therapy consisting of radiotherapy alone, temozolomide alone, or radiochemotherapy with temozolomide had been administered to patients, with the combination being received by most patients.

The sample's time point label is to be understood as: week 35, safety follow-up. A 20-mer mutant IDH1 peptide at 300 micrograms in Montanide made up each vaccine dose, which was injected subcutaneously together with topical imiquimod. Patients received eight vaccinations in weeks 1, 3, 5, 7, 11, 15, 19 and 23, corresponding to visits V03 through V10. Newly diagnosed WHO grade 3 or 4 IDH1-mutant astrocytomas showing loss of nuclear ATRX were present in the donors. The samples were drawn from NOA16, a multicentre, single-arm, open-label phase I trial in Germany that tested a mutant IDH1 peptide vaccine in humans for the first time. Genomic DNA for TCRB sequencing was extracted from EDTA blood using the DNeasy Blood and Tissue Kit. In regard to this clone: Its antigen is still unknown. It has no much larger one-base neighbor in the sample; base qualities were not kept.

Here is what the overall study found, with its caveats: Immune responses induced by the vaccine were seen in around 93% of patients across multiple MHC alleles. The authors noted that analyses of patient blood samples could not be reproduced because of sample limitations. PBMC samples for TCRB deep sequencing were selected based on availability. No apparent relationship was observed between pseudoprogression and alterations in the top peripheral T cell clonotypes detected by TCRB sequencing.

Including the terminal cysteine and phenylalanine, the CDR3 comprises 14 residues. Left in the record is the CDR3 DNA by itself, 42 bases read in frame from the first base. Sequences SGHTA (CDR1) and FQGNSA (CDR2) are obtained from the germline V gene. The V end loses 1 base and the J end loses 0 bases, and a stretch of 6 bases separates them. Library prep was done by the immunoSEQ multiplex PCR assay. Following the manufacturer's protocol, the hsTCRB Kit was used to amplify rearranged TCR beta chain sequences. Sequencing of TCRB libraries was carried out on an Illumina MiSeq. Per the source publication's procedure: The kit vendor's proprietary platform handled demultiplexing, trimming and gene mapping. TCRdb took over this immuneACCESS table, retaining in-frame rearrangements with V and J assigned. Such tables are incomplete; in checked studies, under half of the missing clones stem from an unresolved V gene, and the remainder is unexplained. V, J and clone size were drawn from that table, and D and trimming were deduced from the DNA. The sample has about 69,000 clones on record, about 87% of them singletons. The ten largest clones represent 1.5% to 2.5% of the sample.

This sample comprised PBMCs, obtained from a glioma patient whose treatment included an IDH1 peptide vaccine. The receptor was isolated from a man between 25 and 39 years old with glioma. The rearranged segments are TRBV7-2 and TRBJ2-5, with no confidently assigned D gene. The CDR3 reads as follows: CASSLGSNQETQYF. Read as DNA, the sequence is TGTGCCAGCAGCTTAGGCAGTAACCAAGAGACCCAGTACTTC.